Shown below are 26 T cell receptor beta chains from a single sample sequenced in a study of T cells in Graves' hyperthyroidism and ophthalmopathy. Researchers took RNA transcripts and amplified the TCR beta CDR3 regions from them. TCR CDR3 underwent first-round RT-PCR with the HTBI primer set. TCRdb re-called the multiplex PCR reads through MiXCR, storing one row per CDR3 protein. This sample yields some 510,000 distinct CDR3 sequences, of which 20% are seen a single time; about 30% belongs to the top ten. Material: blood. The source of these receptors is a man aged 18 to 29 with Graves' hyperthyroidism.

CDR3 coding DNA: TGTGCCAGCAGTTTAGCTAGCGGGAGGCGGAACACCGGGGAGCTGTTTTTT. Its protein product is CASSLASGRRNTGELFF. The rearrangement joins TRBV28 to TRBJ2-2; 11 nucleotides line up with TRBD2. CDR1 MDHEN and CDR2 SYDVKM come from the germline V gene. The trim removed 2 bases at V and 1 base at J, leaving 3 bases unmatched. The CDR3 totals 17 residues.

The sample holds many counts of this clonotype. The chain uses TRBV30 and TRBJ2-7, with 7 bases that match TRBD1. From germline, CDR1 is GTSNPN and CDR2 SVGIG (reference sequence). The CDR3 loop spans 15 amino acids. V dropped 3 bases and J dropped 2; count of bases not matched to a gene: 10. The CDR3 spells CAWSQSTGAPYEQYF. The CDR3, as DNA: TGTGCCTGGAGCCAATCCACAGGGGCCCCCTACGAGCAGTACTTC.

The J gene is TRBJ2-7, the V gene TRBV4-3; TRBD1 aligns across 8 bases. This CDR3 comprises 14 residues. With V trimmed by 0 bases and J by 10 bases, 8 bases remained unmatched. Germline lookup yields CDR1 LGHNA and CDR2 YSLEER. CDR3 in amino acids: CASSQDRQGAEQYF. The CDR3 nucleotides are TGCGCCAGCAGCCAAGATAGGCAGGGGGCGGAACAGTACTTC.

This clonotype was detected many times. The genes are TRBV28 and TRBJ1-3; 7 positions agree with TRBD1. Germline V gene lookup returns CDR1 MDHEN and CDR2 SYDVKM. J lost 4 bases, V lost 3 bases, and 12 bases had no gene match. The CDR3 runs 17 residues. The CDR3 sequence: CASSLRQGVLSGNTIYF. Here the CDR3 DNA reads TGTGCCAGCAGTTTGAGACAGGGAGTTCTCTCCGGAAACACCATATATTTT.

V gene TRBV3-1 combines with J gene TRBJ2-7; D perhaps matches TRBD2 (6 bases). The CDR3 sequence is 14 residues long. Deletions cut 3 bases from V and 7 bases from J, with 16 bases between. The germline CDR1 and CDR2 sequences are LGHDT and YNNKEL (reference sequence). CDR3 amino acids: CASSQDGGLWEQYF. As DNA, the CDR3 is TGTGCCAGCAGCCAGGACGGGGGATTGTGGGAGCAGTACTTC.

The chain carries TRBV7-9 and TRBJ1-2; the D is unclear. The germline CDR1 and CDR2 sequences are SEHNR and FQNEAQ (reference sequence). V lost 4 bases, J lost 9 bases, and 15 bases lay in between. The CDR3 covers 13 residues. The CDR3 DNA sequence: TGTGCCAGCAGCTCTGCGGACCCGAGTAGCTACACCTTC. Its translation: CASSSADPSSYTF.

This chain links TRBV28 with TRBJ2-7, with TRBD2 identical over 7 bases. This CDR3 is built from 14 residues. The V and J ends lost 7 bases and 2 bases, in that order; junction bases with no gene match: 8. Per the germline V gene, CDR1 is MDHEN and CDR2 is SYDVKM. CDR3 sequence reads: CASTLGGVTYEQYF. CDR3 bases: TGTGCCAGCACCCTGGGGGGGGTAACCTACGAGCAGTACTTC.

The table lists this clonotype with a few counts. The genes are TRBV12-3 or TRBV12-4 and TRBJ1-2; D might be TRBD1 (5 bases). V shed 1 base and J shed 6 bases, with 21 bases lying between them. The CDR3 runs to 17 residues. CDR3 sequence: CASSLGLHTGLFNGYTF. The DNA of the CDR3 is TGTGCCAGCAGTTTAGGCCTGCATACGGGACTATTCAATGGCTACACCTTC.

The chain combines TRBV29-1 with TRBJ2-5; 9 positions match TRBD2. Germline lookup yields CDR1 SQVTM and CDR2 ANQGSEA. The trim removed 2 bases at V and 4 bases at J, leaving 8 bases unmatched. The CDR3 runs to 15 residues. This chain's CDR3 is CSVEKGSGGGETQYF. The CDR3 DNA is TGCAGCGTTGAAAAGGGTAGCGGGGGTGGAGAGACCCAGTACTTC.

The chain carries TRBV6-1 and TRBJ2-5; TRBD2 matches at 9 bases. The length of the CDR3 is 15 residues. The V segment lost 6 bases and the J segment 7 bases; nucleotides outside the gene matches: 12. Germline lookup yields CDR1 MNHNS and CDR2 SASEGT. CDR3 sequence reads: CASRESSGAFGTQYF. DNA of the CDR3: TGTGCCAGCAGGGAATCTAGCGGGGCATTTGGGACCCAGTACTTC.

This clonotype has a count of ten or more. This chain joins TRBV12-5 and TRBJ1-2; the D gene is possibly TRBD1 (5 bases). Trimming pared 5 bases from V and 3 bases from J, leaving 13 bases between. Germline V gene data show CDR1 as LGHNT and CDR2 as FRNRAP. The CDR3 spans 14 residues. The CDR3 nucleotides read TGTGCTAGTGGTGACCGGGACGGGTACTATGGCTACACCTTC. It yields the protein CASGDRDGYYGYTF.

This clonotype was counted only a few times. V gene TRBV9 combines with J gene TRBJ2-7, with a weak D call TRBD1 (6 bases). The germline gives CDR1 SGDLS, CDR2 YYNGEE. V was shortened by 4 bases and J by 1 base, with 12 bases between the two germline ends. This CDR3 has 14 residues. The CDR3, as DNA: TGTGCCAGCAGCACCAGCGGACAGTCCTACGAGCAGTACTTC. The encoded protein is CASSTSGQSYEQYF. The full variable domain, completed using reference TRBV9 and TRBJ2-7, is DSGVTQTPKHLITATGQRVTLRCSPRSGDLSVYWYQQSLDQGLQFLIQYYNGEERAKGNILERFSAQQFPDLHSELNLSSLELGDSALYFCASSTSGQSYEQYFGPGTRLTVT.

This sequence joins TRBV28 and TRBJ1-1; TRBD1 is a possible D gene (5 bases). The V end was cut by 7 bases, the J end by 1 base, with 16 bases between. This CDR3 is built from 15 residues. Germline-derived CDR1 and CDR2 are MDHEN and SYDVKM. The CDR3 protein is CASTWGGWGNTEAFF. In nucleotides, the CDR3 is TGTGCCAGCACCTGGGGGGGGTGGGGGAACACTGAAGCTTTCTTT.

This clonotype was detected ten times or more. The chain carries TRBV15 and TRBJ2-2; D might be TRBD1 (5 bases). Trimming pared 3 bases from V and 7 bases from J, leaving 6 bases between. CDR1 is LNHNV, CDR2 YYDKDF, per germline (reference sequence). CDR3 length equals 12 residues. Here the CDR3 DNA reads TGTGCCACCAGCAGCAGGGTCGGGGAGCTGTTTTTT. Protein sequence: CATSSRVGELFF.

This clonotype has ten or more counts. CDR3 in amino acids: CASSLLAGGRYTGELFF. The CDR3, as DNA: TGTGCCAGCAGTTTACTGGCGGGGGGGCGGTACACCGGGGAGCTGTTTTTT. The V call is TRBV28, the J call TRBJ2-2, with 9 positions matching TRBD2. This CDR3 spans 17 amino acids. CDR1 is MDHEN and CDR2 is SYDVKM in the germline V gene. Trimming cost V 2 bases and J 3 bases; bases outside gene matches: 7.

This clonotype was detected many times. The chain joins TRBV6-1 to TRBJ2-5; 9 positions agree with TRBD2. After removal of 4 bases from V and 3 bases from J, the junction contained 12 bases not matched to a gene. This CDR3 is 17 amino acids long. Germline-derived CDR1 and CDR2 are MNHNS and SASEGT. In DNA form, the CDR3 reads TGTGCCAGCAGTGGAGGGTGGCGGGGGGGGTTCAAAGAGACCCAGTACTTC. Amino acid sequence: CASSGGWRGGFKETQYF.

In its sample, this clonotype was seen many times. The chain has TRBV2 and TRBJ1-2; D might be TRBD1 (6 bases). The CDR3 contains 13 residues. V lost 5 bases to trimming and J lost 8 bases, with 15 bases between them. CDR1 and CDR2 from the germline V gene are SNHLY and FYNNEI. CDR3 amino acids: CASSPTGYGGYTF. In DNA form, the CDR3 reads TGTGCCAGCAGTCCTACAGGGTACGGAGGCTACACCTTC.

CDR3 protein: CASSPDRFIQYF. The CDR3 nucleotides are TGTGCCAGCTCTCCAGACAGGTTCATTCAGTACTTC. The chain couples TRBV18 to TRBJ2-4; a weak D match, TRBD1 (6 bases). Germline lookup yields CDR1 KGHSH and CDR2 LQKENI. Trimming removed 6 bases from V and 9 bases from J, with 12 bases in between. This CDR3 has 12 amino acids.

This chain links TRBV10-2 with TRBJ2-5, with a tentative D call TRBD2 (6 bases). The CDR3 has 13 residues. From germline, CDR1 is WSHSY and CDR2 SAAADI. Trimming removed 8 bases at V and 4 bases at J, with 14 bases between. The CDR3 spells CASATRRGETQYF. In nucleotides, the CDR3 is TGCGCCAGCGCCACTCGGAGGGGAGAGACCCAGTACTTC.

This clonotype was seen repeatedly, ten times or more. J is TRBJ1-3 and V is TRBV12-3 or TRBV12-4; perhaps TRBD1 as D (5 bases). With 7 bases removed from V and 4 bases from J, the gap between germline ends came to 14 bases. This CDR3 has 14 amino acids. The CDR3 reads CASISGPAGNTIYF. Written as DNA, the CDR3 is TGTGCCAGCATCTCGGGACCGGCAGGAAACACCATATATTTT.

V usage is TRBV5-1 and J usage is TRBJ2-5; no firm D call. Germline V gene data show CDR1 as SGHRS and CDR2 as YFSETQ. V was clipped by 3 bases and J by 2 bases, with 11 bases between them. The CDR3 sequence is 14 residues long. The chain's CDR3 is CASSSSSGQETQYF. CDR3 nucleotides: TGCGCCAGCAGCTCGTCGTCAGGACAAGAGACCCAGTACTTC.

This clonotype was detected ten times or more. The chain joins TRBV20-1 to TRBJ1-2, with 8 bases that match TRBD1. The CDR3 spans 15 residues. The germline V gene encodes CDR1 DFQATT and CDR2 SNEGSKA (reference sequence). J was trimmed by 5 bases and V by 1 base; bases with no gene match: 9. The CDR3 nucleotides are TGCAGTGCTAGAGTTCAGGGGGCTTTCATATATGGCTACACCTTC. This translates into CSARVQGAFIYGYTF.

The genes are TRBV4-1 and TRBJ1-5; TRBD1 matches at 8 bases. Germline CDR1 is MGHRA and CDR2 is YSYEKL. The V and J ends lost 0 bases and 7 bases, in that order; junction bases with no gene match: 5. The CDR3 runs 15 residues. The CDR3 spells CASSQEGDRRQPQHF. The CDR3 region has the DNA TGCGCCAGCAGCCAAGAAGGGGACAGGAGGCAGCCCCAGCATTTT.

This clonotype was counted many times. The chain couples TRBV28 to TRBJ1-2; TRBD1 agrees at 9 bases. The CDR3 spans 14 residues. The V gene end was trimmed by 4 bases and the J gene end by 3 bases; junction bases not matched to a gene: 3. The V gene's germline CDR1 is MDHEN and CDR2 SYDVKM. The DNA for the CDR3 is TGTGCCAGCAGTTCGAACAGGGGGCACTATGGCTACACCTTC. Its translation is CASSSNRGHYGYTF.

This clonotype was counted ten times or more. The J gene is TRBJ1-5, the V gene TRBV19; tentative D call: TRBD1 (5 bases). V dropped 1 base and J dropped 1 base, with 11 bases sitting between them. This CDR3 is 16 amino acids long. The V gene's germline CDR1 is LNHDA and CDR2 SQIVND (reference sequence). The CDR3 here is CASSIAAGKSNQPQHF. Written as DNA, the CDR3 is TGTGCCAGTAGTATAGCGGCAGGGAAGAGCAATCAGCCCCAGCATTTT.

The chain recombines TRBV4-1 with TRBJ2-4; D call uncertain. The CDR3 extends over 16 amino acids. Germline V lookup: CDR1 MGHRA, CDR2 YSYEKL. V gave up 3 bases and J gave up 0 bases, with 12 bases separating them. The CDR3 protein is CASSHDPLLAKNIQYF. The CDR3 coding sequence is TGCGCCAGCAGCCATGACCCTTTACTAGCCAAAAACATTCAGTACTTC.